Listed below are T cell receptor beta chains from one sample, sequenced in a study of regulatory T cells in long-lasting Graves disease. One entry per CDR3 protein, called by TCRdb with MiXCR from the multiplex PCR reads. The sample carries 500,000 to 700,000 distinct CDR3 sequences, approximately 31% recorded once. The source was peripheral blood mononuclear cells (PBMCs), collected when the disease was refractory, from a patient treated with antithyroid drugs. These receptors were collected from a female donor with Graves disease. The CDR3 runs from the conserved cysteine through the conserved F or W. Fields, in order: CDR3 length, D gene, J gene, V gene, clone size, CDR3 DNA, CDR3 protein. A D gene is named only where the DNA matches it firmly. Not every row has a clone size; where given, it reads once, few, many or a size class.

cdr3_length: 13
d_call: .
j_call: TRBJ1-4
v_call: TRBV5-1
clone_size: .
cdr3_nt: TGCGCCAGCAGCTTCCGGCCTAATGAAAAACTGTTTTTT
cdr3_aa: CASSFRPNEKLFF

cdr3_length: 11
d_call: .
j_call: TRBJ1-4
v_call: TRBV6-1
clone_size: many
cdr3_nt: TGTGCCAGCAGCACAGAGGGAAAACTGTTTTTT
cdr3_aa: CASSTEGKLFF

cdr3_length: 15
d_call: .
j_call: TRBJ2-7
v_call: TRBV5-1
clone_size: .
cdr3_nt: TGCGCCAGCAGTTCCGACGGGAGTTTCTCCTACGAGCAGTACTTC
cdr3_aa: CASSSDGSFSYEQYF

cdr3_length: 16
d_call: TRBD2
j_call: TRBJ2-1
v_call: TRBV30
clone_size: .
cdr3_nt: TGTGCCTGGAGTGTAACCCCGGGACTAGCGCGAAATGAGCAGTTCTTC
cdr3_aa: CAWSVTPGLARNEQFF

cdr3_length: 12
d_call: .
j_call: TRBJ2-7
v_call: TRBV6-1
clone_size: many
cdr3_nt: TGTGCCAGCAGTGGCCCACCCTACGAGCAGTACTTC
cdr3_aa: CASSGPPYEQYF

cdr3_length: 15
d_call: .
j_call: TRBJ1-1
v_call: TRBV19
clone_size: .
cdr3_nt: TGTGCCAGTAGTATATTAAAGGGGCGAGGAACTGAAGCTTTCTTT
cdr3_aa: CASSILKGRGTEAFF

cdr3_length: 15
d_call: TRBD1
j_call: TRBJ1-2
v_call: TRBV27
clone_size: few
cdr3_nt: TGTGCCAGCAGGGGGGAGACAGGGGGCTTTTATGGCTACACCTTC
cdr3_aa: CASRGETGGFYGYTF

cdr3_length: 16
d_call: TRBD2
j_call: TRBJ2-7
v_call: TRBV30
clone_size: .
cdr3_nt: TGTGCCTGGAGTGAGGGAACTAGCGGGAGAAGCTACGAGCAGTACTTC
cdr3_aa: CAWSEGTSGRSYEQYF

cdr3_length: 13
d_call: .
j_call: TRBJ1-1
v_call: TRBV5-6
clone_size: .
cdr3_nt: TGTGCCAGCAGCGGGGACGGGACAACTGAAGCTTTCTTT
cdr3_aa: CASSGDGTTEAFF

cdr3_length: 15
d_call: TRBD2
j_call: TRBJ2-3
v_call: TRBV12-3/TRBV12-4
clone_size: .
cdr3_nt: TGTGCCAGCAGTTTCGGGGGAGGGCCCCCAGATACGCAGTATTTT
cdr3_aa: CASSFGGGPPDTQYF

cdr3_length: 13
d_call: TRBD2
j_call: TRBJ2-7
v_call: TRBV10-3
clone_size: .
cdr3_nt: TGTGCCATCAGTGAAAGACTAGCAGACGAGCAGTACTTC
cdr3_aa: CAISERLADEQYF

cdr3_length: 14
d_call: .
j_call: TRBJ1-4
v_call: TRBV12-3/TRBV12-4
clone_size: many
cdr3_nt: TGTGCCAGCAGTTTCTCAGGGTCCAATGAAAAACTGTTTTTT
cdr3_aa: CASSFSGSNEKLFF

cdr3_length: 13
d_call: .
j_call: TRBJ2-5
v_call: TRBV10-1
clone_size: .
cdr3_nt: TGCGCCAGCAGCGGCCAGATCCAAGAGACCCAGTACTTC
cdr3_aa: CASSGQIQETQYF

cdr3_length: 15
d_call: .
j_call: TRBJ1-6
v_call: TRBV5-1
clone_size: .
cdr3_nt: TGCGCCAGCAGCTTTGGGTTGATGGGACTGTCACCCCTCCACTTT
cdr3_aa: CASSFGLMGLSPLHF

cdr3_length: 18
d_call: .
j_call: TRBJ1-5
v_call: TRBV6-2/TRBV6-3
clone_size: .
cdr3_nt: TGTGCCAGCAGTTACTCCTTACGTGAAGGAATTGGCAATCAGCCCCAGCATTTT
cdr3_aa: CASSYSLREGIGNQPQHF

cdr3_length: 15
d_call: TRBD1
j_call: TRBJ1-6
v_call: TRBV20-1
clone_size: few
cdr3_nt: TGCAGTGCCGTGGACAGGGGGAGTTATAATTCACCCCTCCACTTT
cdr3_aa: CSAVDRGSYNSPLHF

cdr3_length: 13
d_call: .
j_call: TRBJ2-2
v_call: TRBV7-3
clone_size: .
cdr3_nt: TGTGCCAGCAGCTTAACTTCAAACGGGGAGCTGTTTTTT
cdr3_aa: CASSLTSNGELFF

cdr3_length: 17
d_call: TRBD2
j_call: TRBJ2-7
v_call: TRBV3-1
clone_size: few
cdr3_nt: TGTGCCAGCAGCCAAGAAGCGGGTGGGACTATCTGGTACGAGCAGTACTTC
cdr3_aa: CASSQEAGGTIWYEQYF

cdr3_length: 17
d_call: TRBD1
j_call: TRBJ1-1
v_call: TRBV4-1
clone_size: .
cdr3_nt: TGCGCCAGCAGCCCGCGGGACAGCCCCTTCCCGAACACTGAAGCTTTCTTT
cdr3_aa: CASSPRDSPFPNTEAFF

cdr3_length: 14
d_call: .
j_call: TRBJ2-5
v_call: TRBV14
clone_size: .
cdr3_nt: TGTGCCAGCAGCGGGGACTTCCCGGGGGAGACCCAGTGCTTC
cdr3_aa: CASSGDFPGETQCF

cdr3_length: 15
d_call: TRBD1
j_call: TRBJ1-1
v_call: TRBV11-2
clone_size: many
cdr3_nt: TGTGCCAGCAGCTTAGCCCACAGGGGAGGAACTGAAGCTTTCTTT
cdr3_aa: CASSLAHRGGTEAFF

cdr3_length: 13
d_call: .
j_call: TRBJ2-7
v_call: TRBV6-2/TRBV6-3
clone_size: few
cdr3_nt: TGTGCCAGCACCCCCCCGGGATCCTACGAGCAGTACTTC
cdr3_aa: CASTPPGSYEQYF

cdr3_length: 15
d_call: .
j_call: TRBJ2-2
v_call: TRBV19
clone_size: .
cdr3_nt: TGTGCCAGTAGTCCCACAGGTTTCGGCACCGGGGAGCTGTTTTTT
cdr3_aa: CASSPTGFGTGELFF

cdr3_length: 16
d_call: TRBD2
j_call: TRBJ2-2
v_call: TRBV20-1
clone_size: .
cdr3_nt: TGCAGTGCTAGTCCACTAGCGGGAGATTGGGCCGGGGAGCTGTTTTTT
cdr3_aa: CSASPLAGDWAGELFF

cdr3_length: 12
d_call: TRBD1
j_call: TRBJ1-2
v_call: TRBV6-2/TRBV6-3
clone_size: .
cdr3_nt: TGTGCCACCCAGGACAGGGTGGGAGGCTACACCTTC
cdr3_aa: CATQDRVGGYTF

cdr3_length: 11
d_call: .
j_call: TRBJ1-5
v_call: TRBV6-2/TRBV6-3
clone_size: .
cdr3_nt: TGTGCCAGCAGTCCCGACCAGCCCCAGCATTTT
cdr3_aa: CASSPDQPQHF

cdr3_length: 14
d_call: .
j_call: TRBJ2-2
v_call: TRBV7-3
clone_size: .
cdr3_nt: TGTGCCAGCAAAAGGGAGATAGGCACCGGGGAGCTGTTTTTT
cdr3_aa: CASKREIGTGELFF

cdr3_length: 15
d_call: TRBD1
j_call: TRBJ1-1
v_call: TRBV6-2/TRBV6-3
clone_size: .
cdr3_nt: TGTGCCAGCAGTGAACAGGGGGCGCAGAACACTGAAGCTTTCTTT
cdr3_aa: CASSEQGAQNTEAFF

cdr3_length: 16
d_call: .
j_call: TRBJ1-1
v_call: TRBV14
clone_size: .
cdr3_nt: TGTGCCAGCAGCCGCCTTGACAGAGCCGTGAACACTGAAGCTTTCTTT
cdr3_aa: CASSRLDRAVNTEAFF

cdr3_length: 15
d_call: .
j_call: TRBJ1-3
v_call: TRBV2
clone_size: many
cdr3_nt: TGTGCCAGCAGTGAAGCCTGGGACGGAAGGAACACCATATATTTT
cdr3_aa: CASSEAWDGRNTIYF

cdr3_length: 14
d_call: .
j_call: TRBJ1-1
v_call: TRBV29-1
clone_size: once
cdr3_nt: TGCAGCGTTGAAGACCTGGGGCAGAACACTGAAGCTTTCTTT
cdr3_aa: CSVEDLGQNTEAFF

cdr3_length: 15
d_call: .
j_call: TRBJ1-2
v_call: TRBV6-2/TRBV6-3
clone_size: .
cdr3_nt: TGTGCCAGCAGTTCTCCGACATCGGCTAGATATGGCTACACCTTC
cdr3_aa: CASSSPTSARYGYTF

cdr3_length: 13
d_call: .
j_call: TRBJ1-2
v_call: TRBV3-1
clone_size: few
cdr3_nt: TGTGCCAGCAGCCAAGCGGGGGGCGTTGGCTACACCTTC
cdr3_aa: CASSQAGGVGYTF

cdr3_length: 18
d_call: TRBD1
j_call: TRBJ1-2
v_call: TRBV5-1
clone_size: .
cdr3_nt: TGCGCCAGCAGCTTGGGGCTTCTTCGGGGACAGGGTGACTATGGCTACACCTTC
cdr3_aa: CASSLGLLRGQGDYGYTF

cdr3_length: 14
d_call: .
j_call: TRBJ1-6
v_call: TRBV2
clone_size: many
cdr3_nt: TGTGCCAGCAGTGATTTGGGGGCGAACTCACCCCTCCACTTT
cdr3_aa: CASSDLGANSPLHF

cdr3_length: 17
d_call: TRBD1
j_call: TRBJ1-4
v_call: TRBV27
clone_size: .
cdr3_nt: TGTGCCAGCAGTTCCTACAGGGGGACCCCCTTTAATGAAAAACTGTTTTTT
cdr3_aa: CASSSYRGTPFNEKLFF

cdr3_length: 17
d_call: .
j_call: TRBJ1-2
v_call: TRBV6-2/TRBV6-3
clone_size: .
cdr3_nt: TGTGCCAGCAGACCCCTTGCGTGGGGGGCTTTTGACTATGGCTACACCTTC
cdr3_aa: CASRPLAWGAFDYGYTF

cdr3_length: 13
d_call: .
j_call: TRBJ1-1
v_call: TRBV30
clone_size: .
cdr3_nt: TGTGCCTGGACTGATCGGGCAAACACTGAAGCTTTCTTT
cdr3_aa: CAWTDRANTEAFF